These T cell receptor beta chains were read from a single sample in a study of technical replicates of blood from a few donors. Profiling relied on immunoSEQ multiplex PCR, and the TCRdb table lists in-frame clones only, not all of them. Of 60,000 to 80,000 clones in the sample, roughly 92% were seen once. The sample taken for sequencing was PBMCs. These receptors came from a human donor in good health. Some clones in this sample may be carry-over from other donors' samples. Each CDR3 is given without its conserved first and last residue. The order of the fields is J gene, V gene, CDR3 protein.

j_call: TRBJ2-7; v_call: TRBV19; cdr3_aa: ASSTYSLDEQY
j_call: TRBJ2-7; v_call: TRBV6-5; cdr3_aa: ASRRTGELEQY
j_call: TRBJ2-3; v_call: TRBV4-3; cdr3_aa: ASSQQGPDTQY
j_call: TRBJ1-2; v_call: TRBV2; cdr3_aa: ASSEIEGVGDGYT
j_call: TRBJ2-7; v_call: TRBV9; cdr3_aa: ASSVQPDRVNEQY
j_call: TRBJ2-7; v_call: TRBV29-1; cdr3_aa: SVGQSSYEQY
j_call: TRBJ1-2; v_call: TRBV27; cdr3_aa: ASSSLGGYYGYT
j_call: TRBJ1-1; v_call: TRBV29-1; cdr3_aa: SALTSGPGGTEAF
j_call: TRBJ1-1; v_call: TRBV5-6; cdr3_aa: ASSSTGRAF
j_call: TRBJ2-5; v_call: TRBV5-3; cdr3_aa: ARSLTRGGVQETQY
j_call: TRBJ2-5; v_call: TRBV5-8; cdr3_aa: ASSPGTGQALETQY
j_call: TRBJ2-3; v_call: TRBV30; cdr3_aa: AWSRRLLRTGSTDTQY
j_call: TRBJ2-3; v_call: TRBV18; cdr3_aa: ASSASGSTDTQY
j_call: TRBJ1-6; v_call: TRBV5-3; cdr3_aa: ARRGDSNSPLH
j_call: TRBJ2-5; v_call: TRBV2; cdr3_aa: ASRPEQGKETQY
j_call: TRBJ2-7; v_call: TRBV21-1; cdr3_aa: ASSAHSGTYEQY
j_call: TRBJ2-7; v_call: TRBV9; cdr3_aa: ASSRPGQGGVHEQY
j_call: TRBJ2-3; v_call: TRBV11-1; cdr3_aa: ASSLRVAGSTDTQY
j_call: TRBJ2-7; v_call: TRBV10-3; cdr3_aa: AISGGSSYEQY
j_call: TRBJ1-1; v_call: TRBV2; cdr3_aa: ASSEGGSEGEAF
j_call: TRBJ2-5; v_call: TRBV7-3; cdr3_aa: ASSLSGRYETQY
j_call: TRBJ2-2; v_call: TRBV30; cdr3_aa: AYGRSVGVTGELF
j_call: TRBJ2-7; v_call: TRBV5-1; cdr3_aa: ASSLEDRAIEQY
j_call: TRBJ2-3; v_call: TRBV7-3; cdr3_aa: ASSLTGRGDTQY
j_call: TRBJ1-1; v_call: TRBV30; cdr3_aa: AVDPGVVEAF
j_call: TRBJ2-7; v_call: TRBV5-1; cdr3_aa: ASSRRGNYEQY
j_call: TRBJ2-3; v_call: TRBV6-4; cdr3_aa: ASSADSVGGDTQY
j_call: TRBJ1-2; v_call: TRBV7-9; cdr3_aa: ASRRQGSYGYT
j_call: TRBJ2-7; v_call: TRBV7-8; cdr3_aa: ASSLVPGGSEQY
j_call: TRBJ2-1; v_call: TRBV27; cdr3_aa: ASTIRPSGTSGRAKANEQF
j_call: TRBJ1-4; v_call: TRBV27; cdr3_aa: ASSLRTGGEKLF
j_call: TRBJ2-3; v_call: TRBV4-1; cdr3_aa: ASSQDRGGRFATDTQY
j_call: TRBJ2-2; v_call: TRBV23-1; cdr3_aa: ASSQQQGRAGELF
j_call: TRBJ2-2; v_call: TRBV6-1; cdr3_aa: ASSGLRGRNSNTGELF
j_call: TRBJ1-3; v_call: TRBV7-8; cdr3_aa: ASSLGPGNTIY
j_call: TRBJ2-3; v_call: TRBV6-5; cdr3_aa: ASSGTRVSDTQY
j_call: TRBJ1-3; v_call: TRBV5-4; cdr3_aa: ASSDGRGSGNTIY
j_call: TRBJ2-7; v_call: TRBV27; cdr3_aa: ASRDGGVAGFYEQY
j_call: TRBJ2-7; v_call: TRBV7-9; cdr3_aa: ASSLDLGTGGGEQY
j_call: TRBJ2-7; v_call: TRBV11-2; cdr3_aa: ASRRSGRGSYEQY
j_call: TRBJ2-7; v_call: TRBV7-2; cdr3_aa: ASSPRTSKPYEQY
j_call: TRBJ1-5; v_call: TRBV7-6; cdr3_aa: ASRKRGFQPQH
j_call: TRBJ2-7; v_call: TRBV5-6; cdr3_aa: ASSLGPHYEQY
j_call: TRBJ1-6; v_call: TRBV7-2; cdr3_aa: ASSLFRTNSPLH
j_call: TRBJ2-7; v_call: TRBV5-6; cdr3_aa: ASSLESSATYEQY
j_call: TRBJ1-3; v_call: TRBV15; cdr3_aa: ATSRRSSGNTIY
j_call: TRBJ2-1; v_call: TRBV7-2; cdr3_aa: ASSPAPVDEQF
j_call: TRBJ1-5; v_call: TRBV28; cdr3_aa: ASSKGGFGNQPQH
j_call: TRBJ2-2; v_call: TRBV19; cdr3_aa: ASSISDTGELF
j_call: TRBJ2-2; v_call: TRBV4-2; cdr3_aa: ASSRQGQGGTGELF
j_call: TRBJ1-3; v_call: TRBV19; cdr3_aa: ASSIGRDSNSGNTIY
j_call: TRBJ2-7; v_call: TRBV4-3; cdr3_aa: ASSQDWPGGSYEQY
j_call: TRBJ1-1; v_call: TRBV6-1; cdr3_aa: ASTIPWEGNTEAF
j_call: TRBJ2-5; v_call: TRBV5-4; cdr3_aa: ASSFSSPTAETQY
j_call: TRBJ1-2; v_call: TRBV7-9; cdr3_aa: ASSSSGGPYGYT
j_call: TRBJ1-2; v_call: TRBV27; cdr3_aa: ASSLFARGGYT
j_call: TRBJ1-6; v_call: TRBV19; cdr3_aa: ASSPGRDNSPLH